What follows are 17 T cell receptor beta chains derived from one specimen sequenced in a study of blood T cells in healthy people across ages. Primed by a sample-barcoded 5' primer and a J-beta primer mix, a second PCR proceeded for about 7 to 11 cycles. TCRdb re-called the 5' RACE reads with MiXCR, one entry per CDR3 protein. Of about 670,000 distinct CDR3 sequences in the sample, 40% to 50% were seen once. Material for sequencing was blood. These receptors were taken from a man at least 80 years old in good health.

The chain carries TRBV7-6 and TRBJ2-3, with TRBD2 as a possible D gene (7 bases). CDR3 length equals 16 residues. The germline V and J ends were trimmed by 5 bases and 3 bases, with 18 bases remaining between them. Germline V gene lookup returns CDR1 SGHVS and CDR2 FNYEAQ. CDR3 protein: CASSPRGAVTTDTQYF. The CDR3 DNA reads TGTGCCAGCAGCCCCCGGGGGGCAGTCACGACAGATACGCAGTATTTT.

The chain uses TRBV24-1 and TRBJ2-1; D is perhaps TRBD2 (5 bases). Germline V lookup: CDR1 KGHDR, CDR2 SFDVKD. The CDR3 contains 16 residues. V was trimmed by 1 base and J by 5 bases, leaving 14 bases between them. The CDR3 protein is CATSDFRGSYHNEQFF. Here the CDR3 DNA reads TGTGCCACCAGTGATTTTCGTGGGAGTTACCACAATGAGCAGTTCTTC.

There are a few counts of this clonotype. This sequence joins TRBV20-1 and TRBJ2-1; 10 bases align to TRBD2. The CDR3 runs 16 residues. V lost 1 base, J lost 7 bases, and 10 bases stayed unmatched. Germline CDR1 and CDR2: DFQATT and SNEGSKA (reference sequence). The DNA of the CDR3 is TGCAGTGCTAGAGGCGTACTAGCGGGATCGGGGAATGAGCAGTTCTTC. This sequence encodes CSARGVLAGSGNEQFF.

The chain joins TRBV6-1 to TRBJ2-1; D remains unclear. In germline, CDR1 is MNHNS, CDR2 SASEGT. V lost 2 bases, J lost 13 bases, and 9 bases lay in between. There are 11 residues in the CDR3. The CDR3 protein is CASSELPVQFF. The CDR3 bases are TGTGCCAGCAGTGAACTCCCGGTACAGTTCTTC.

Note on this clonotype: A much larger clone lies one base from this, so it may be a read error. The V call is TRBV12-3 or TRBV12-4, the J call TRBJ2-7; TRBD2 agrees at 8 bases. The J call may not be correct, given that the DNA end is closer to TRBJ2-5. There are 14 residues in the CDR3. Here the CDR3 DNA reads TGTGCCAGCGGCCCCACTGGACTAGCAGAGACCCAGTACTTC. Amino acid sequence: CASGPTGLAETQYF.

There are a few counts of this clonotype. This chain links TRBV7-3 with TRBJ2-3; possibly TRBD1 or TRBD2 for D (5 bases each). Germline CDR1 is SGHTA and CDR2 is FQGTGA. The CDR3 extends over 12 amino acids. The V and J ends lost 5 bases and 12 bases respectively, with 15 bases between them. Here the CDR3 reads CASSDTGTDQYF. The CDR3, as DNA: TGTGCCAGCAGCGATACCGGGACGGACCAGTATTTT.

This chain connects TRBV27 to TRBJ2-1; D ambiguous. Germline V lookup: CDR1 MNHEY, CDR2 SMNVEV (reference sequence). The CDR3 runs 10 residues. V lost 3 bases and J lost 8, with 2 bases in between. The DNA for the CDR3 is TGTGCCAGCAGTTTCCATGAGCAGTTCTTC. It is translated as CASSFHEQFF.

As concerns this clonotype: At one end the junction does not follow the germline gene, possibly because of a read error. This sequence joins TRBV13 and TRBJ1-5, with 7 bases matching TRBD1. This CDR3 contains 13 residues. Germline V gene lookup returns CDR1 PRHDT and CDR2 FYEKMQ (reference sequence). Written as DNA, the CDR3 is TGTGTCAGCAGCTACGGGACAGCTCAGCCCCAGCATTTT. It is translated as CVSSYGTAQPQHF.

Only a few counts were recorded for this clonotype. For the CDR3, the DNA is TGTGCCAGCAGCCGCCTGACAGGGAGCACAGATACGCAGTATTTT. Translating it yields CASSRLTGSTDTQYF. The rearrangement links TRBV6-2 or TRBV6-3 to TRBJ2-3; 7 positions agree with TRBD1. The CDR3 is made up of 15 amino acids. Germline V CDR1 and CDR2: MNHEY, SVGEGT. The V segment lost 6 bases and the J segment 0 bases; nucleotides outside the gene matches: 6.

This clonotype has at least ten counts. The V gene is TRBV4-2, the J gene TRBJ2-1; TRBD2 agrees at 12 bases. In germline, CDR1 is LGHNA, CDR2 YNFKEQ. With 3 bases clipped from V and 9 bases from J, the junction kept 15 bases outside the gene matches. This CDR3 is built from 18 residues. The CDR3, as DNA: TGTGCCAGCAGCCAGGAGAGCCACACTAGCGGGGGGATCCCTGAGCAGTTCTTC. Encoded protein: CASSQESHTSGGIPEQFF.

The J gene is TRBJ1-2, the V gene TRBV28, with D tentatively TRBD1 (5 bases). The CDR3 spans 14 residues. Germline V lookup: CDR1 MDHEN, CDR2 SYDVKM. Deletions cut 9 bases from V and 2 bases from J, with 16 bases between. The CDR3 coding sequence is TGTGCCAGTCGCCCGGGACCGAAAAACTATGGCTACACCTTC. This gives the protein CASRPGPKNYGYTF.

The genes are TRBV20-1 and TRBJ1-2, with a tentative D call TRBD1 (5 bases). The CDR3 sequence is 15 residues long. V lost 0 bases to trimming and J lost 8 bases, with 19 bases between them. Per the germline V gene, CDR1 is DFQATT and CDR2 is SNEGSKA (reference sequence). The CDR3 is CSARDGDRRHWGYTF. CDR3 coding DNA: TGCAGTGCTAGAGATGGGGACCGGAGGCATTGGGGCTACACCTTC.

The chain carries TRBV6-5 and TRBJ1-2; D is uncertain. Trimming pared 5 bases from V and 0 bases from J, leaving 4 bases between. The germline V gene encodes CDR1 MNHEY and CDR2 SVGAGI. The CDR3 covers 12 residues. DNA for the CDR3: TGTGCCAGCAGTAGAGCTAACTATGGCTACACCTTC. Encoded protein: CASSRANYGYTF.

The V gene is TRBV3-1, the J gene TRBJ1-1; D gene unclear. V was shortened by 0 bases and J by 0 bases, with 14 bases between the two germline ends. The CDR3 has 17 amino acids. In germline, CDR1 is LGHDT, CDR2 YNNKEL (reference sequence). The CDR3 is CASSQEIVSFLNTEAFF. DNA for the CDR3: TGTGCCAGCAGCCAAGAAATTGTCAGCTTCTTGAACACTGAAGCTTTCTTT.

In its sample, this clonotype was seen a few times. The gene calls are TRBV4-3 and TRBJ2-3; a possible D gene is TRBD2 (7 bases). V was cut by 5 bases and J by 2 bases, with 14 bases left in between. The CDR3 spans 15 residues. Germline values: CDR1 LGHNA, CDR2 YSLEER. The DNA of the CDR3 is TGCGCCAGCAGCTCGAGGGGGGGAGACACAGATACGCAGTATTTT. Protein product: CASSSRGGDTDTQYF.

The gene calls are TRBV20-1 and TRBJ2-5; 13 nucleotides align to TRBD2. This CDR3 has 15 residues. V shed 2 bases, J shed 11 bases, and the junction held 11 bases outside the gene matches. The germline V gene has CDR1 DFQATT and CDR2 SNEGSKA (reference sequence). The CDR3 sequence: CSARKLAGGVNEQYF. DNA for the CDR3: TGCAGTGCTAGAAAACTAGCGGGAGGGGTCAATGAGCAGTACTTC.

The chain joins TRBV28 to TRBJ2-7, with D tentatively TRBD1 or TRBD2 (6 bases each). V was trimmed by 5 bases and J by 7 bases, leaving 21 bases between them. Germline V gene lookup returns CDR1 MDHEN and CDR2 SYDVKM. The CDR3 consists of 15 residues. The CDR3 sequence is CASSPGAGPLGEQYF. The CDR3 DNA is TGTGCCAGCAGTCCGGGGGCAGGGCCTCTGGGGGAGCAGTACTTC.